This T cell receptor beta chain is drawn from a study of identical twins. The length of the CDR3 is 17 residues. Germline V lookup: CDR1 SGHTA, CDR2 FQGNSA. Trimming cost V 2 bases and J 0 bases, with 14 bases left between them. TCRdb processed the 5' RACE reads anew with MiXCR; each CDR3 protein has one entry. The sample lists 250,000 or so distinct CDR3 sequences, roughly 12% occurring once. The same sample was also used in a study of yellow fever vaccine responses in identical twins.

The clonotype was recovered from a woman younger than 35 in good health. Sequenced: memory (CD45RO+) T cells sorted from blood. V usage is TRBV7-2 and J usage is TRBJ2-4, with D perhaps matching TRBD2 (5 bases). The CDR3 bases are TGTGCCAGCAGCTTACGAGGGCAGTCGTTAGCCAAAAACATTCAGTACTTC. Residues: CASSLRGQSLAKNIQYF.